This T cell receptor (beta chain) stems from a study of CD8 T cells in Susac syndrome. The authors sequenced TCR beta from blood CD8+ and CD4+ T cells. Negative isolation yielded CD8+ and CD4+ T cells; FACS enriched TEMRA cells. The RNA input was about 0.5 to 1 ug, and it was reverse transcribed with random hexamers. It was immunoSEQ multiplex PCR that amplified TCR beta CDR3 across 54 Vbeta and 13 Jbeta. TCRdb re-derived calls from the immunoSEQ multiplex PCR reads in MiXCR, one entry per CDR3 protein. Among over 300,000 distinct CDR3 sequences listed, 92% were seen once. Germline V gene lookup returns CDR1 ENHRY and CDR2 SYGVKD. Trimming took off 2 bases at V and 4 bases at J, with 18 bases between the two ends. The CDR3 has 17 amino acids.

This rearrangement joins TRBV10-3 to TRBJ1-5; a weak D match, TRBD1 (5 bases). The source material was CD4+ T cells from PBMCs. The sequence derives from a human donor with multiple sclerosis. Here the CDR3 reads CAISEEFGGLGNQPQHF. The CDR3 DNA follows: TGTGCCATCAGTGAGGAGTTTGGGGGACTGGGGAATCAGCCCCAGCATTTT.